This T cell receptor (beta chain) was sequenced for a study of radiotherapy plus CTLA-4 blockade in lung cancer. The CDR3 totals 15 residues. Germline V CDR1 and CDR2: SNHLY, FYNNEI. Trimming removed 8 bases from V and 5 bases from J; junction bases left unmatched: 7. Measured with immunoSEQ multiplex PCR; TCRdb has only the in-frame clones, and not every one. This sample yields about 51,000 clones, of which approximately 80% are seen a single time; approximately 2.5% belongs to the top ten. This receptor was identified in a human donor with non-small cell lung cancer whose response to radiotherapy plus ipilimumab could not be evaluated. Sequences were derived from peripheral blood, sampled from a patient treated with radiotherapy plus ipilimumab. The V gene is TRBV2, the J gene TRBJ2-2, with 11 bases matching TRBD1. CDR3 in DNA: TGTGCCAGCGAGGGGACAGGGGGTCGGACCGGGGAGCTGTTTTTT. Protein: CASEGTGGRTGELFF.